The 2 T cell receptor beta chains reported below all come from one sample, sequenced in a study of beta chain features in type 1 diabetes. Findings of the study overall: Among patients with Type 1 diabetes, TCRB CDR3s were moderately but significantly shorter in every one of the four CD4+ subsets.

Their specific antigens are unknown. Expressed TCRB transcripts were sequenced because the isolated RNA had all been reverse transcribed beforehand. Clones were read by immunoSEQ multiplex PCR, and TCRdb kept only the in-frame ones, dropping some. The sample carries 550,000 to 850,000 clones, about an eighth recorded once. Sequencing was performed on naive CD4+ T cells from blood. The receptors stem from a man aged 18 to 29 with type 1 diabetes.

CDR3 sequence (DNA): TGTGCCAGCAGCCAGGGGGGACCGACCTCTGGAAACACCATATATTTT. It yields the protein CASSQGGPTSGNTIYF. The chain has TRBV4-2 and TRBJ1-3; a possible D gene is TRBD1 (5 bases). The CDR3 runs to 16 residues. Trimming stripped 3 bases from V and 0 bases from J, with 12 bases between. Germline V gives CDR1 LGHNA, CDR2 YNFKEQ.

The rearrangement joins TRBV12-5 to TRBJ2-7; D is undetermined. Trimming cost V 0 bases and J 2 bases, with 14 bases left between them. The CDR3 runs to 16 residues. Germline CDR1 reads LGHNT; CDR2 reads FRNRAP. This chain's CDR3 is CASGLVPPPVTYEQYF. The CDR3, as DNA: TGTGCTAGTGGTTTGGTCCCCCCCCCAGTTACCTACGAGCAGTACTTC.